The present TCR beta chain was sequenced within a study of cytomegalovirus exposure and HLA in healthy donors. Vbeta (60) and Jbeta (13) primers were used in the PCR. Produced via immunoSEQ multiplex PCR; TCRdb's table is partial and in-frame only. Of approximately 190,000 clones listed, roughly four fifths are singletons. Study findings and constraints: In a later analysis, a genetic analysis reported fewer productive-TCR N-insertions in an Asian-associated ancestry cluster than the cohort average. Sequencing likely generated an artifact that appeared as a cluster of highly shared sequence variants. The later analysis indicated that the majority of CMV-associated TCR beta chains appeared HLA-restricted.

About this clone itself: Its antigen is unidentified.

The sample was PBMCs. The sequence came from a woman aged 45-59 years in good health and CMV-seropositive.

In DNA form, the CDR3 reads TGTGCCAGCAGCCTAAGGGAGACTTCCAGGTACAATGAGCAGTTCTTC. Its protein product is CASSLRETSRYNEQFF. The chain carries TRBV7-2 and TRBJ2-1; tentatively, D is TRBD2 (5 bases). The CDR3 runs to 16 residues. Germline CDR1 and CDR2: SGHTA and FQGNSA. V dropped 5 bases and J dropped 4 bases, with 18 bases sitting between them.